Sequencing of this T cell receptor (beta chain) was carried out in a study of T cells after yellow fever vaccination. Details on this clonotype: Its target is unknown.

5'RACE template switching produced TCR cDNA carrying a universal primer site and UMIs. A single record per CDR3 protein comes from TCRdb applying MiXCR to the 5' RACE reads. The data hold 600,000 to 750,000 distinct CDR3 sequences, with 12% observed a single time. Trimming shortened V by 6 bases and J by 0 bases, and 11 bases separated the two germline ends. This CDR3 spans 14 amino acids. Germline V CDR1 and CDR2: MNHNS, SASEGT. General observations from the study: High-abundance clonotypes from the bulk population could contaminate FACS-sorted repertoires. It was a weaker secondary response, yet one that peaked faster, at day 5 versus 15.

The chain employs TRBV6-1 and TRBJ1-2, with no clear D. The TCR was taken from a man aged 25-45 years who received the YFV17D yellow fever vaccine. The material was PBMCs, obtained on the day of the yellow fever booster vaccination. As DNA, the CDR3 is TGTGCCAGCAGCCCCCTAGGGCCTAACTATGGCTACACCTTC. Translation gives CASSPLGPNYGYTF.